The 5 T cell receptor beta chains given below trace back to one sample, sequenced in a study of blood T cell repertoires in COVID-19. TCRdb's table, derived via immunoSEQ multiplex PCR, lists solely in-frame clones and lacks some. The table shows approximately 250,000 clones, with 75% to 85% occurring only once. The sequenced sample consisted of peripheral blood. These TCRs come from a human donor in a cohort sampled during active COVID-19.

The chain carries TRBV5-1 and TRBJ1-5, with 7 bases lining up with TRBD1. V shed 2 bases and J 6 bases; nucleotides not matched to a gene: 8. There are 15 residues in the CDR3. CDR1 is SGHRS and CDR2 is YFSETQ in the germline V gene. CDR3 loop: CASSFRGEQSQPQHF. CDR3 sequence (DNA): TGCGCCAGCAGCTTCAGGGGGGAACAAAGTCAGCCCCAGCATTTT.

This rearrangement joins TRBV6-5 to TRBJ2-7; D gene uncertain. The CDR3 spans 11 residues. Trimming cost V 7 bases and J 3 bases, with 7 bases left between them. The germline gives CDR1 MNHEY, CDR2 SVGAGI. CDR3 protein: CASKQFYEQYF. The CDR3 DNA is TGTGCCAGCAAACAGTTCTACGAGCAGTACTTC.

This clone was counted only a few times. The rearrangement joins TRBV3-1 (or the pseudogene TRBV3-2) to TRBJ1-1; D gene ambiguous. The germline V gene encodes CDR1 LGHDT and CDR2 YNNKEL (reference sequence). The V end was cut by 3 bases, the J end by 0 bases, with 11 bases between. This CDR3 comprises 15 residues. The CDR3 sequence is CASSHNSLMNTEAFF. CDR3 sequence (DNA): TGTGCCAGCAGCCATAACAGCCTTATGAACACTGAAGCTTTCTTT.

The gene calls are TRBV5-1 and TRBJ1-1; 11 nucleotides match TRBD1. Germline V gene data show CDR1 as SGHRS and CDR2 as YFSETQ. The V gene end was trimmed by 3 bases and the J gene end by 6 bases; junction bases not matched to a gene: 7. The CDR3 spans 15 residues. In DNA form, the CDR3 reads TGCGCCAGCAGCTCAGGACAGGGGGCGGGTGCTGAAGCTTTCTTT. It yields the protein CASSSGQGAGAEAFF.

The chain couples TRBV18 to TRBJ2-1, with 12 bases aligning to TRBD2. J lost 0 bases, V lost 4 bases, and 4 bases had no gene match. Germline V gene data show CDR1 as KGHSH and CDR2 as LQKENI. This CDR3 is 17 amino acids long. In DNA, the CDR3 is TGTGCCAGCTCACAACTAGCGGGAGGCCCCTCCTACAATGAGCAGTTCTTC. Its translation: CASSQLAGGPSYNEQFF.